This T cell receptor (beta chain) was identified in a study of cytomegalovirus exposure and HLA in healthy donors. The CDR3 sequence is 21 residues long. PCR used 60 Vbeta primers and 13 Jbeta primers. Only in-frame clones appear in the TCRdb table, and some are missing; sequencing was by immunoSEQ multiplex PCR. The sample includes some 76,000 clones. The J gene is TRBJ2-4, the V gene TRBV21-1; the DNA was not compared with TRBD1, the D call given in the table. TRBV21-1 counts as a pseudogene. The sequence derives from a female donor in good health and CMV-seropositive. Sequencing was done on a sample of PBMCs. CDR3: CASSKEALKPDRVLAKNIQYF. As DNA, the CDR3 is TGTGCCAGCAGCAAAGAAGCCCTTAAACCCGACAGGGTTTTAGCCAAAAACATTCAGTACTTC.